This T cell receptor beta chain was obtained from a study of siplizumab effects on memory and regulatory T cells. About this clone itself: Its antigen is undetermined.

Losses at the gene ends were 4 bases for V and 5 bases for J; bases not matched to a gene: 6. From germline, CDR1 is SGHNT and CDR2 YYREEE (reference sequence). The CDR3 totals 16 residues. For every sample, some 10^5 TCR templates were assayed. Method: immunoSEQ multiplex PCR; TCRdb's copy keeps in-frame clones and lacks some. Of about 97,000 clones detected, 85% to 95% appear once; the ten largest clones hold around 12%. Regarding the study as a whole: Mappable alloreactive CD4+ clones averaged roughly 69% Treg-derived with siplizumab versus about 30% in controls. Both greater diversity than memory cells and a major contribution to the alloresponse seemed to characterize naive T cells. Unstimulated subset assignment was obtained for only a minor fraction of alloreactive clones.

The rearrangement joins TRBV5-4 to TRBJ2-3; TRBD2 aligns across 14 bases. This sequence was found in a human donor in good health. Material: non-Treg CD4+ T cells sorted from blood. The CDR3 here is CASSVTSGRVGDTQYF. Written as DNA, the CDR3 is TGTGCCAGCAGCGTGACTAGCGGGAGGGTCGGAGATACGCAGTATTTT.